This T cell receptor beta chain appears in the sequencing data of a study of response to subunit inactivated influenza vaccine. The CDR3 is 16 residues long. Looked up from germline, CDR1 is SGHKS and CDR2 is YYEKEE (reference sequence). Trimming removed 2 bases from V and 0 bases from J, with 11 bases in between. Notes on the study in general: Only a handful of new T cells, the authors suggested, are recruited with each seasonal influenza vaccination.

This clonotype was detected many times. The antigen is not known. TCRdb fed the RT-PCR reads into MiXCR, producing one record per CDR3 protein. The top ten hold over 10% of the sample, which has under 550,000 distinct CDR3 sequences, around 8% seen once. The rearrangement uses TRBV5-5 and TRBJ2-2; D ambiguous. The sequence came from a man aged 45 to 75 who received an inactivated influenza vaccine. Source: PBMCs from blood, taken about 23 months after vaccination. CDR3 coding DNA: TGTGCCAGCAGCTTAGGACCCAGTCCGAACACCGGGGAGCTGTTTTTT. This translates into CASSLGPSPNTGELFF.